This T cell receptor (beta chain) was captured in a study of blood T cell repertoires in COVID-19. Study in general: Both acute and convalescent COVID-19 samples were obtained from the United States, Italy and Spain. T cells, B-cell-depleted T cells, or PBMCs provided the cDNA or gDNA that served as material.

V shed 7 bases and J 8 bases; nucleotides not matched to a gene: 19. CDR3 length equals 17 residues. Per germline, CDR1 MDHEN and CDR2 SYDVKM. Per the original data handling: The assay estimated nucleated cells by amplifying reference gene primers. Sequencing used immunoSEQ multiplex PCR; TCRdb keeps in-frame clones, though not all of them. V and J calls and clone size are as listed in that table; D and trimming were resolved from the DNA. Of 100,000 to 150,000 clones in the sample, more than 70% were seen once. Sequences were obtained from peripheral blood. This chain connects TRBV28 to TRBJ2-1, with 8 bases matching TRBD2. This TCR derives from a man aged 50-59 years with acute or convalescent COVID-19. The CDR3 reads CASTPPLGAGEGDEQFF. In nucleotides, the CDR3 is TGTGCCAGCACCCCTCCGCTGGGAGCGGGAGAGGGTGATGAGCAGTTCTTC.